The 30 T cell receptor beta chains below all came from one sample that was sequenced in a study of T cell responses to AZD1222 COVID-19 vaccine. This table comes from immunoSEQ multiplex PCR, and its TCRdb copy is limited to in-frame clones, with some not included. The repertoire includes some 130,000 clones, around 92% of them detected once, and 2.5% to 4% sits in the top ten. The sequencing used peripheral blood, collected 28 days after the second AZD1222 dose. The receptors stem from an adult who received the AZD1222 COVID-19 vaccine.

This clone was seen a single time. The rearrangement links TRBV5-1 to TRBJ2-7; 13 positions match TRBD2. Germline CDR1 SGHRS, CDR2 YFSETQ. The CDR3 has 17 residues. Losses at the gene ends were 4 bases for V and 0 bases for J; bases not matched to a gene: 7. CDR3 DNA sequence: TGCGCCAGCAGCCAGGGGACTAGCGGGACCCACTCCTACGAGCAGTACTTC. This codes for CASSQGTSGTHSYEQYF. Looking up the rest from reference TRBV5-1 and TRBJ2-7 gives the full variable domain: KAGVTQTPRYLIKTRGQQVTLSCSPISGHRSVSWYQQTPGQGLQFLFEYFSETQRNKGNFPGRFSGRQFSNSRSEMNVSTLELGDSALYLCASSQGTSGTHSYEQYFGPGTRLTVT.

This chain connects TRBV27 to TRBJ1-1; D unclear. The CDR3 is 13 amino acids. Germline lookup yields CDR1 MNHEY and CDR2 SMNVEV (reference sequence). The V end lost 0 bases, the J end lost 7 bases, and 9 bases lay between the germline ends. CDR3 nucleotides: TGTGCCAGCAGTTTATCGACCGGGTATGAAGCTTTCTTT. This gives the protein CASSLSTGYEAFF.

This chain connects TRBV15 to TRBJ1-5; D ambiguous. CDR3 length: 15 residues. The V end was cut by 4 bases, the J end by 4 bases, with 14 bases between. Germline V lookup: CDR1 LNHNV, CDR2 YYDKDF (reference sequence). CDR3 bases: TGTGCCACCAGCAACCACCGGGCCCCAAATCAGCCCCAGCATTTT. Translated: CATSNHRAPNQPQHF.

The rearrangement joins TRBV9 to TRBJ2-1; D is possibly TRBD2 (6 bases). CDR1 is SGDLS, CDR2 YYNGEE, per germline. The CDR3 totals 18 residues. Trimming took off 2 bases at V and 3 bases at J, with 21 bases between the two ends. The CDR3 coding sequence is TGTGCCAGCAGCGTCCGGGACTGGGCGGCCGAAGGCTACAATGAGCAGTTCTTC. Its protein is CASSVRDWAAEGYNEQFF.

This sequence joins TRBV27 and TRBJ2-2, with D uncertain. Trimming took 3 bases from V and 5 from J, leaving 16 bases between them. Germline V lookup: CDR1 MNHEY, CDR2 SMNVEV (reference sequence). The CDR3 runs 16 residues. CDR3 residues: CASSFFGGRLTGELFF. DNA of the CDR3: TGTGCCAGCAGTTTTTTCGGCGGCAGACTTACCGGGGAGCTGTTTTTT.

The CDR3 spells CASSAGTGNTDTQYF. The CDR3 coding sequence is TGTGCCAGCAGCGCCGGGACAGGGAACACAGATACGCAGTATTTT. This sequence joins TRBV6-5 and TRBJ2-3; 9 bases align to TRBD1. The CDR3 covers 15 residues. Trimming removed 6 bases from V and 2 bases from J; junction bases left unmatched: 6. The germline V gene encodes CDR1 MNHEY and CDR2 SVGAGI.

DNA for the CDR3: TGTGCCAGCAGCGTAGATTGGGGTCCCGGCAATCAGCCCCAGCATTTT. Protein sequence: CASSVDWGPGNQPQHF. V gene TRBV9 combines with J gene TRBJ1-5; the D is unclear. V lost 0 bases and J 2 bases, leaving 12 bases between the germline ends. CDR1 and CDR2 (germline): SGDLS, YYNGEE. This CDR3 comprises 16 residues. Supplemented by reference TRBV9 and TRBJ1-5, the full variable domain reads DSGVTQTPKHLITATGQRVTLRCSPRSGDLSVYWYQQSLDQGLQFLIQYYNGEERAKGNILERFSAQQFPDLHSELNLSSLELGDSALYFCASSVDWGPGNQPQHFGDGTRLSIL.

The chain couples TRBV19 to TRBJ1-2; 9 bases match TRBD1. The CDR3 consists of 15 residues. Germline trimming cut 4 bases from V and 8 bases from J; bases unmatched to any gene: 11. Germline V gene data show CDR1 as LNHDA and CDR2 as SQIVND (reference sequence). As DNA, the CDR3 is TGTGCCAGTAGTAACCCCTACAGGGGGCGGCGAGGCTACACCTTC. As protein: CASSNPYRGRRGYTF.

The chain recombines TRBV30 with TRBJ1-1; TRBD1 agrees at 8 bases. The CDR3 consists of 12 residues. Germline V gives CDR1 GTSNPN, CDR2 SVGIG (reference sequence). After removal of 5 bases from V and 1 base from J, the junction contained 0 bases not matched to a gene. CDR3 sequence reads: CAWDRGNTEAFF. CDR3 nucleotides: TGTGCCTGGGACAGGGGGAACACTGAAGCTTTCTTT. Full variable domain (remainder filled in from reference TRBV30 and TRBJ1-1): SQTIHQWPATLVQPVGSPLSLECTVEGTSNPNLYWYRQAAGRGLQLLFYSVGIGQISSEVPQNLSASRPQDRQFILSSKKLLLSDSGFYLCAWDRGNTEAFFGQGTRLTVV.

The chain links TRBV11-3 to TRBJ2-1, with 9 nucleotides matching TRBD2. From germline, CDR1 is SGHNT and CDR2 YENEEA. This CDR3 region has 15 residues. V lost 5 bases, J lost 6 bases, and 8 bases stayed unmatched. CDR3 region: CASSPRGAGGNEQFF. The CDR3 DNA follows: TGTGCCAGCAGCCCCCGGGGAGCGGGAGGCAATGAGCAGTTCTTC.

This clone was counted once. The J gene is TRBJ1-2, the V gene TRBV7-2; D remains unclear. The CDR3 loop spans 15 amino acids. V lost 4 bases, J lost 0 bases, and 12 bases lay in between. CDR1 and CDR2 from the germline V gene are SGHTA and FQGNSA. This CDR3 is CASSSLLKTNYGYTF. The CDR3 bases are TGTGCCAGCAGCTCTCTCCTTAAGACTAACTATGGCTACACCTTC.

This clone was counted once. V and J are TRBV2 and TRBJ1-1; 10 bases are shared with TRBD1. Germline loops: CDR1 SNHLY, CDR2 FYNNEI. The V gene end was trimmed by 11 bases and the J gene end by 5 bases; junction bases not matched to a gene: 8. There are 13 residues in the CDR3. The CDR3 loop reads CACGGQGGTEAFF. CDR3 bases: TGTGCCTGCGGAGGACAGGGGGGGACTGAAGCTTTCTTT.

This clone was counted a single time. The rearrangement links TRBV4-3 to TRBJ2-3; D might be TRBD2 (6 bases). V dropped 0 bases and J dropped 0 bases, with 7 bases sitting between them. The germline CDR1 and CDR2 sequences are LGHNA and YSLEER. The CDR3 is 15 amino acids. CDR3 sequence (DNA): TGCGCCAGCAGCCAAGAAGGGACTAGCACAGATACGCAGTATTTT. Its protein product is CASSQEGTSTDTQYF.

To note about this clone: Additional DNA sequences in this sample encode the identical CDR3. This rearrangement joins TRBV6-5 to TRBJ1-1; weak D call: TRBD1 (6 bases). V was clipped by 0 bases and J by 1 base, with 9 bases between them. Germline V gene lookup returns CDR1 MNHEY and CDR2 SVGAGI. The CDR3 is made up of 15 amino acids. The CDR3 here is CASSYSQGGNTEAFF. The CDR3 bases are TGTGCCAGCAGTTACTCCCAAGGGGGGAACACTGAAGCTTTCTTT.

This clone was observed once. The chain links TRBV3-1 (or the pseudogene TRBV3-2) to TRBJ1-1; D unclear. The CDR3 sequence is 15 residues long. CDR1 and CDR2 from the germline V gene are LGHDT and YNNKEL (reference sequence). The germline V and J ends were trimmed by 4 bases and 8 bases, with 20 bases remaining between them. CDR3 protein: CASSLPRRGKKEAFF. The CDR3 nucleotides are TGTGCCAGCAGCCTCCCTCGGAGAGGCAAAAAGGAAGCTTTCTTT.

The CDR3, as DNA: TGTGCCAGCACCTCAGGTGGGGTTGGTAACGAGCAGTACTTC. It specifies CASTSGGVGNEQYF. V and J are TRBV7-9 and TRBJ2-7; D is unresolved. The germline gives CDR1 SEHNR, CDR2 FQNEAQ (reference sequence). The V end lost 7 bases, the J end lost 5 bases, and 18 bases lay between the germline ends. The CDR3 covers 14 residues.

The genes are TRBV10-1 and TRBJ2-1; D gene uncertain. The ends were cut back, 5 bases at V and 9 bases at J, with 8 bases in the middle. CDR3 size: 11 residues. The germline V gene has CDR1 WNHNN and CDR2 SYGVQD (reference sequence). DNA for the CDR3: TGCGCCAGCAGTCTCTCGGGTGAGCAGTTCTTC. Translating gives CASSLSGEQFF.

The V and J genes are TRBV2 and TRBJ2-7; D unclear. V was pared by 8 bases and J by 6 bases, with 11 bases between. Germline values: CDR1 SNHLY, CDR2 FYNNEI. This CDR3 is built from 11 residues. The CDR3 sequence is CASRYRREQYF. The CDR3 DNA sequence: TGTGCCAGCCGTTACCGGCGCGAGCAGTACTTC. The full variable domain, rest sourced from reference TRBV2 and TRBJ2-7, is EPEVTQTPSHQVTQMGQEVILRCVPISNHLYFYWYRQILGQKVEFLVSFYNNEISEKSEIFDDQFSVERPDGSNFTLKIRSTKLEDSAMYFCASRYRREQYFGPGTRLTVT.

A note on this clone: The identical CDR3 is also encoded by other nucleotide sequences in the sample. The chain carries TRBV5-1 and TRBJ2-1; D call uncertain. V lost 0 bases, J lost 1 base, and 5 bases lay in between. The CDR3 loop spans 14 amino acids. Germline values: CDR1 SGHRS, CDR2 YFSETQ. The CDR3 DNA follows: TGCGCCAGCAGCTTGGCAGGATCCTACAATGAGCAGTTCTTC. Residues: CASSLAGSYNEQFF.

The CDR3 DNA reads as TGTGCCAGCACAGGGGCTAGCGGGAAGTTATTAGTAGGCACCTACGAGCAGTACTTC. This translates into CASTGASGKLLVGTYEQYF. This sequence joins TRBV18 and TRBJ2-7, with 9 bases that match TRBD2. Germline loops: CDR1 KGHSH, CDR2 LQKENI. Trimming removed 8 bases from V and 2 bases from J; junction bases left unmatched: 22. This CDR3 comprises 19 residues.

The chain uses TRBV10-1 and TRBJ1-6; TRBD1 matches 9 bases. The CDR3 loop spans 23 amino acids. The germline CDR1 and CDR2 sequences are WNHNN and SYGVQD (reference sequence). V lost 6 bases, J lost 13 bases, and 37 bases stayed unmatched. The CDR3 sequence is CASRDDHRGRPEKSGGLVHPLHF. DNA for the CDR3: TGCGCCAGCAGGGATGATCACAGGGGGCGCCCGGAGAAGTCAGGAGGGTTAGTTCATCCCCTCCACTTT.

The V and J genes are TRBV28 and TRBJ2-7; D remains ambiguous. Germline CDR1 is MDHEN and CDR2 is SYDVKM. This CDR3 spans 13 amino acids. The V end was cut by 3 bases, the J end by 2 bases, with 8 bases between. CDR3 protein: CASSLSTPYEQYF. DNA for the CDR3: TGTGCCAGCAGTTTGAGTACCCCCTACGAGCAGTACTTC.

The chain is built from TRBV28 and TRBJ2-2; D might be TRBD1 or TRBD2, each matching 6 bases. V was clipped by 2 bases and J by 6 bases, with 7 bases between them. Germline CDR1 is MDHEN and CDR2 is SYDVKM. The CDR3 extends over 13 amino acids. CDR3 DNA: TGTGCCAGCAGTTTAAGGGGGGCCGGGGAGCTGTTTTTT. This translates into CASSLRGAGELFF.

The J gene is TRBJ1-1, the V gene TRBV4-2, with 8 bases fitting TRBD1. Germline-derived CDR1 and CDR2 are LGHNA and YNFKEQ. The CDR3 loop spans 15 amino acids. Germline trimming cut 1 base from V and 6 bases from J; bases unmatched to any gene: 7. The CDR3: CASSQGPTGVPEAFF. The CDR3 DNA follows: TGTGCCAGCAGCCAAGGACCGACAGGGGTTCCTGAAGCTTTCTTT.

The chain recombines TRBV7-9 with TRBJ1-1; D unclear. Trimming removed 5 bases at V and 3 bases at J, with 19 bases between. The CDR3 length is 16 residues. Germline V CDR1 and CDR2: SEHNR, FQNEAQ (reference sequence). CDR3 coding DNA: TGTGCCAGCAGCCCAGCCCAAGTGAAGGGCGACACTGAAGCTTTCTTT. This encodes CASSPAQVKGDTEAFF.

This clone showed up just once. The CDR3 coding sequence is TGTGCCAGCAGCGTAGGCCCAACGCCCGGGGACTATGGCTACACCTTC. This gives the protein CASSVGPTPGDYGYTF. The chain has TRBV9 and TRBJ1-2; D is ambiguous. V gave up 0 bases and J gave up 3 bases, with 15 bases separating them. The CDR3 is 16 residues long. CDR1 SGDLS and CDR2 YYNGEE come from the germline V gene.

Notes on this clone: Its ends do not fully match the called genes, so a read error is possible. J is TRBJ2-7 and V is TRBV11-1, with 12 bases matching TRBD2. CDR3 length equals 14 residues. Looked up from germline, CDR1 is SGHAT and CDR2 is FQDESV (reference sequence). The CDR3 region is CASSYPTSGSPASF. The CDR3 bases are TGTGCCAGCAGCTATCCGACTAGCGGGAGCCCCGCCTCCTTC.

J is TRBJ2-2 and V is TRBV4-2; 10 nucleotides agree with TRBD2. This CDR3 is 17 amino acids long. The ends lost 4 bases at V and 7 bases at J; junction bases unmatched: 12. CDR1 and CDR2 from the germline V gene are LGHNA and YNFKEQ. The CDR3 DNA sequence: TGTGCCAGCAGCCCCGTTTCTAGCGGGAGATCCGGCGGGGAGCTGTTTTTT. This codes for CASSPVSSGRSGGELFF.

The chain has TRBV12-3 or TRBV12-4 and TRBJ1-2; a weak D match, TRBD1 (6 bases). The CDR3 has 13 residues. V lost 5 bases to trimming and J lost 8 bases, with 15 bases between them. DNA of the CDR3: TGTGCCAGCAGTCATGGCAGGGGATACGGCTACACCTTC. Translated, it gives CASSHGRGYGYTF.

The gene calls are TRBV6-5 and TRBJ2-7; D uncertain. CDR3 size: 14 residues. Trimming shortened V by 0 bases and J by 4 bases, and 10 bases separated the two germline ends. The germline V gene has CDR1 MNHEY and CDR2 SVGAGI. CDR3 loop: CASSYSKGLYEQYF. The CDR3 DNA is TGTGCCAGCAGTTACTCGAAAGGGCTGTACGAGCAGTACTTC.